This T cell receptor beta chain appears in the sequencing data of a study of shared clonotypes between healthy human individuals. Germline V gene lookup returns CDR1 SGHRS and CDR2 YFSETQ. Trimming left V 2 bases short and J 6 bases short, with 9 bases between. This CDR3 spans 13 amino acids. TCRdb keeps only in-frame clones here, not all; method: immunoSEQ multiplex PCR. The data contain some 1.1 million clones, 77% of them singletons. V gene TRBV5-1 combines with J gene TRBJ2-1; D remains ambiguous. The TCR originated in a man between 18 and 29 years old in good health. Some clones in this sample may be carry-over from other donors' samples. Sequencing was carried out using memory CD4+ T cells from PBMCs. The subset was: CD45RA-negative fraction. CDR3 region: CASSFGMVNEQFF. DNA of the CDR3: TGCGCCAGCAGCTTTGGGATGGTCAATGAGCAGTTCTTC.